These 23 T cell receptor beta chains came from one sample sequenced in a study of PD-1 blockade in classical Hodgkin lymphoma. Specified time point: cycle 4 day 1 (C4D1), after five to seven weeks of nivolumab. With no exception, relapse followed autologous stem cell transplantation in all patients, and brentuximab vedotin exposure varied. Libraries were prepared by immunoSEQ multiplex PCR; TCRdb keeps only in-frame clonotypes and omits some of them. The sample includes 21,000 or so clones, more than 75% of them seen just once. Sequences were derived from peripheral blood mononuclear cells (PBMCs), sampled before the fourth cycle of nivolumab. The receptors originated from a human donor with classical Hodgkin lymphoma.

The gene calls are TRBV6-5 and TRBJ1-1; no clear D gene. Trimming removed 2 bases from V and 0 bases from J, with 13 bases in between. Germline V gives CDR1 MNHEY, CDR2 SVGAGI. The CDR3 contains 16 residues. This chain's CDR3 is CASSYDPWGLNTEAFF. Here the CDR3 DNA reads TGTGCCAGCAGTTACGACCCCTGGGGTTTGAACACTGAAGCTTTCTTT.

The V gene is TRBV18, the J gene TRBJ2-7, with D possibly being TRBD1 (5 bases). V lost 3 bases and J 3 bases, leaving 12 bases between the germline ends. The CDR3 runs to 14 residues. Germline CDR1 is KGHSH and CDR2 is LQKENI. The CDR3 DNA follows: TGTGCCAGCTCACCCCGGACACGCAACTACGAGCAGTACTTC. Protein sequence: CASSPRTRNYEQYF.

V and J are TRBV18 and TRBJ2-6, with unresolved D. V lost 3 bases to trimming and J lost 0 bases, with 9 bases between them. The CDR3 totals 16 residues. CDR1 KGHSH and CDR2 LQKENI come from the germline V gene. CDR3 loop: CASSPPRSSGANVLTF. CDR3 bases: TGTGCCAGCTCACCGCCGAGGAGCTCTGGGGCCAACGTCCTGACTTTC.

CDR3: CASGNGQFSYEQYF. Here the CDR3 DNA reads TGTGCCAGCGGAAACGGACAGTTCTCCTACGAGCAGTACTTC. The chain carries TRBV6-5 and TRBJ2-7; tentatively, D is TRBD1 (6 bases). The length of the CDR3 is 14 residues. The V gene lost 8 bases and the J gene lost 0 bases, with 14 bases spanning the gap. Looked up from germline, CDR1 is MNHEY and CDR2 is SVGAGI.

The chain has TRBV10-2 and TRBJ2-7; TRBD2 might be the D (6 bases). Trimming removed 8 bases at V and 6 bases at J, with 14 bases between. The CDR3 contains 12 residues. Germline values: CDR1 WSHSY, CDR2 SAAADI. The CDR3 DNA sequence: TGCGCCAGCGGGACTCCCACAGCCGAGCAGTACTTC. It specifies CASGTPTAEQYF.

V usage is TRBV29-1 and J usage is TRBJ2-7, with TRBD1 matching over 7 bases. The germline V gene has CDR1 SQVTM and CDR2 ANQGSEA. The junction had 4 bases not matched to a gene; V was cut back by 5 bases and J by 6 bases. The CDR3 is 11 amino acids. DNA of the CDR3: TGCAGCGTTCCGGACAGGACCGAGCAGTACTTC. Encoded protein: CSVPDRTEQYF.

The chain recombines TRBV27 with TRBJ2-6, with 9 bases matching TRBD2. With V trimmed by 4 bases and J by 2 bases, 18 bases remained unmatched. The CDR3 runs 21 residues. CDR1 is MNHEY and CDR2 is SMNVEV in the germline V gene (reference sequence). The CDR3 region is CASSSTYNPRGGSPGANVLTF. As DNA, the CDR3 is TGTGCCAGCAGTTCAACCTATAACCCGCGGGGGGGTTCCCCTGGGGCCAACGTCCTGACTTTC.

Sample share makes this clone medium-sized. This chain joins TRBV11-2 and TRBJ1-1; D is uncertain. Germline assignment: CDR1 SGHAT and CDR2 FQNNGV. The CDR3 runs to 12 residues. V lost 1 base and J lost 7, with 7 bases in between. This chain's CDR3 is CASSLVVSEAFF. CDR3 DNA: TGTGCCAGCAGCTTAGTGGTGAGTGAAGCTTTCTTT.

This clone was found once. V gene TRBV30 combines with J gene TRBJ2-7; TRBD1 agrees at 8 bases. With 5 bases clipped from V and 5 bases from J, the junction kept 11 bases outside the gene matches. Germline V gene data show CDR1 as GTSNPN and CDR2 as SVGIG (reference sequence). The CDR3 extends over 14 amino acids. This CDR3 is CAWGSLGQGNEQYF. Here the CDR3 DNA reads TGTGCCTGGGGGTCCCTTGGACAGGGTAACGAGCAGTACTTC.

The V call is TRBV11-3, the J call TRBJ1-1; D may be TRBD1 (5 bases). Trimming removed 0 bases at V and 4 bases at J, with 12 bases between. The germline V gene encodes CDR1 SGHNT and CDR2 YENEEA. This CDR3 is built from 15 residues. The CDR3 loop is CASSLDGAAGTEAFF. The CDR3 DNA is TGTGCCAGCAGCTTAGACGGGGCTGCTGGCACTGAAGCTTTCTTT.

The rearrangement joins TRBV2 to TRBJ1-2, with TRBD1 matching over 7 bases. The CDR3 runs to 15 residues. Germline loops: CDR1 SNHLY, CDR2 FYNNEI. Trimming cost V 4 bases and J 9 bases; bases outside gene matches: 14. CDR3: CASSVGPRGSGRYTF. CDR3 nucleotide sequence: TGTGCCAGCAGTGTCGGGCCCAGGGGGAGTGGTCGCTACACCTTC. Complete variable domain (other parts from reference TRBV2 and TRBJ1-2): EPEVTQTPSHQVTQMGQEVILRCVPISNHLYFYWYRQILGQKVEFLVSFYNNEISEKSEIFDDQFSVERPDGSNFTLKIRSTKLEDSAMYFCASSVGPRGSGRYTFGSGTRLTVV.

The chain recombines TRBV29-1 with TRBJ1-2, with TRBD1 matching over 8 bases. The V segment lost 6 bases and the J segment 3 bases; nucleotides outside the gene matches: 9. The CDR3 covers 14 residues. The germline gives CDR1 SQVTM, CDR2 ANQGSEA. The CDR3 region is CSVQGRDRYYGYTF. The CDR3 bases are TGCAGCGTCCAGGGGAGGGACAGGTACTATGGCTACACCTTC. The full variable domain, its missing parts supplied by reference TRBV29-1 and TRBJ1-2, is SAVISQKPSRDICQRGTSLTIQCQVDSQVTMMFWYRQQPGQSLTLIATANQGSEATYESGFVIDKFPISRPNLTFSTLTVSNMSPEDSSIYLCSVQGRDRYYGYTFGSGTRLTVV.

The chain has TRBV19 and TRBJ2-2; perhaps TRBD1 as D (6 bases). V was shortened by 8 bases and J by 1 base, with 14 bases between the two germline ends. This CDR3 has 15 amino acids. Germline lookup yields CDR1 LNHDA and CDR2 SQIVND (reference sequence). The CDR3 sequence: CASGLDRLNTGELFF. As DNA, the CDR3 is TGTGCCAGTGGATTGGACAGATTGAACACCGGGGAGCTGTTTTTT.

This rearrangement joins TRBV9 to TRBJ1-1; D unresolved. Between the trimmed V and J ends, which lost 0 bases and 10 bases, there was a span of 10 bases. This CDR3 has 12 residues. Per germline, CDR1 SGDLS and CDR2 YYNGEE. DNA for the CDR3: TGTGCCAGCAGCGTAGGAGAGGGCTCAGCTTTCTTT. Translation: CASSVGEGSAFF.

The genes are TRBV11-2 and TRBJ1-1; 7 positions match TRBD1. Germline assignment: CDR1 SGHAT and CDR2 FQNNGV. This CDR3 spans 13 amino acids. V was clipped by 1 base and J by 8 bases; unmatched bases: 4. The CDR3: CASSLATTGEAFF. In nucleotides, the CDR3 is TGTGCCAGCAGCTTAGCCACGACAGGGGAAGCTTTCTTT.

V is TRBV30 and J is TRBJ1-1; D is undetermined. The CDR3 covers 13 residues. V was trimmed by 1 base and J by 2 bases, leaving 8 bases between them. Germline CDR1 reads GTSNPN; CDR2 reads SVGIG (reference sequence). The CDR3 protein is CAWSEGSNTEAFF. Here the CDR3 DNA reads TGTGCCTGGAGTGAAGGGAGTAACACTGAAGCTTTCTTT.

The V gene is TRBV18, the J gene TRBJ2-7; 7 bases align to TRBD1. CDR3 length: 13 residues. Unmatched junction bases numbered 2, after V lost 3 bases and J lost 3 bases. Germline assignment: CDR1 KGHSH and CDR2 LQKENI. The CDR3 DNA sequence: TGTGCCAGCTCACCGGGACAGAGCTACGAGCAGTACTTC. The encoded protein is CASSPGQSYEQYF.

This rearrangement joins TRBV5-1 to TRBJ2-2, with 8 bases matching TRBD2. This CDR3 comprises 16 residues. J was trimmed by 2 bases and V by 3 bases; bases with no gene match: 6. The germline gives CDR1 SGHRS, CDR2 YFSETQ. CDR3 nucleotide sequence: TGCGCCAGCAGCTCGCTAGCGGGCGCTAACACCGGGGAGCTGTTTTTT. Its translation is CASSSLAGANTGELFF.

V is TRBV5-8 and J is TRBJ1-1; D not certain. CDR1 and CDR2 from the germline V gene are SGHTS and YDEGEE. This CDR3 has 14 amino acids. The V gene lost 0 bases and the J gene lost 1 base, with 7 bases spanning the gap. DNA of the CDR3: TGTGCCAGCAGCTTGGCCGGGGAGAACACTGAAGCTTTCTTT. It encodes CASSLAGENTEAFF.

This chain uses TRBV21-1 with TRBJ1-4; the table calls TRBD1, which could not be checked here. TRBV21-1 is flagged as a pseudogene. The CDR3 is 16 residues long. CDR3 nucleotide sequence: TGTGCCAGCAGCAAAGCAGGGACAGCCCCTAATGAAAAACTGTTTTTT. Amino acid sequence: CASSKAGTAPNEKLFF.

This clone has just one count. The rearrangement uses TRBV10-2 and TRBJ2-3; the D gene is possibly TRBD2 (6 bases). The germline V gene encodes CDR1 WSHSY and CDR2 SAAADI. The ends were cut back, 6 bases at V and 5 bases at J, with 18 bases in the middle. This CDR3 has 15 residues. CDR3 in amino acids: CASRPASEGKDTQYF. The CDR3 nucleotides read TGCGCCAGCAGGCCCGCTAGCGAGGGTAAAGATACGCAGTATTTT.

V and J are TRBV5-1 and TRBJ1-2; weak D call: TRBD1 (6 bases). From germline, CDR1 is SGHRS and CDR2 YFSETQ. The V gene lost 4 bases and the J gene lost 3 bases, with 22 bases spanning the gap. CDR3 length: 17 amino acids. The CDR3 region has the DNA TGCGCCAGCAGCGACCAACCCGGGACAAGGTTTCACTATGGCTACACCTTC. The encoded protein is CASSDQPGTRFHYGYTF.

This rearrangement joins TRBV19 to TRBJ2-7; unclear D gene. The germline gives CDR1 LNHDA, CDR2 SQIVND (reference sequence). This CDR3 is built from 14 residues. V lost 1 base and J 1 base, leaving 8 bases between the germline ends. Here the CDR3 DNA reads TGTGCCAGTAGTATAGGCAGAATTTCCTACGAGCAGTACTTC. As protein: CASSIGRISYEQYF.